A selection of T cell receptor beta chains follows, all from one sample in a study of lymphopenia after photon versus proton radiotherapy. Sequencing was performed with immunoSEQ multiplex PCR; in TCRdb, only in-frame clones are kept and a portion is missing. The sample lists roughly 67,000 clones, roughly 90% occurring once. The sample was peripheral blood, taken from a patient treated with photon-based radiotherapy. The receptors come from a woman between 65 and 79 years old with pancreatic cancer. Both conserved end residues are part of each CDR3. Clone size is shown for a subset of rows, as once, few, many or a class of expanded clone.

clone_size v_call cdr3_length cdr3_aa
. TRBV7-2 16 CASSLVAFSNTGELFF
. TRBV15 15 CATSRDLDYLETQYF
. TRBV2 12 CASGAGTDTQYF
. TRBV5-4 13 CASSGTSRETQYF
. TRBV7-2 14 CASRPRDGYRGYTF
. TRBV25-1 11 CASSAWAEVYF
. TRBV27 15 CASRPLVQGLAPQHF
once TRBV11-2 15 CASSLTAGETYEQYF
. TRBV5-1 15 CASSHRQGVADTQYF
few TRBV29-1 13 CSVVEGGNTEAFF
. TRBV6-5 14 CASTPTGYSYEQYF
. TRBV21-1 16 CASSKPPGGNVDTQYF
. TRBV19 13 CASSTQTGTEQYF
. TRBV5-1 15 CASSLTDRGPYEQYF
. TRBV4-1 16 CASSQPLDSAGGGYTF
. TRBV5-1 15 CASSLVAGVYNEQFF
. TRBV5-6 13 CASSLRQGDGYTF
. TRBV27 15 CASGRLAGGYHEQYF
. TRBV5-1 13 CASTPRGDYEQYF
. TRBV18 13 CASSPPNTGELFF
. TRBV7-2 16 CASSIDRAVHTDTQYF
once TRBV4-3 16 CASSQVAILSSYEQYF
. TRBV7-8 12 CASSLADYEQYF
once TRBV6-5 14 CASSQTEGSYEQYF
medium-sized TRBV9 14 CASSVETDVGEQYF
. TRBV4-1 15 CASSQLSSGAYEQYF
. TRBV5-4 14 CASSTGGDDNEQFF
. TRBV30 14 CAWSVQGNYYGYTF
. TRBV6-5 14 CASSRGSGTDTQYF
. TRBV11-2 13 CASSRDYQETQYF
once TRBV30 18 CAWSGGTSGPPEQETQYF
. TRBV5-1 15 CASSVEQGVSTEAFF
. TRBV5-1 14 CASSLGQGSYEQYF
. TRBV6-1 14 CASSRDIMNTEAFF
. TRBV7-2 13 CASTPGNRHEQFF
. TRBV28 15 CASSLLDGTNYGYTF
. TRBV28 14 CASSLTDIEETQYF
. TRBV5-1 19 CASSLVPDRPGSWGGEQYF
. TRBV18 16 CASSPSLREEVDTQYF
once TRBV9 16 CASSVEGGGAGNTIYF
. TRBV7-6 15 CASTQEPGNTGELFF
. TRBV7-7 14 CASSLRQGTGELFF
. TRBV5-8 16 CASSLGSGPYNEKLFF
once TRBV11-1 17 CASSSRTSGRAGETQYF
. TRBV11-2 15 CASSSGRAFSNEQFF
. TRBV7-2 15 CASSSLLLGTDTQYF
. TRBV7-2 13 CASSLGQSETQYF
. TRBV19 15 CASSTRQGRVETQYF
. TRBV28 14 CASSPPYLTYEQYF
. TRBV18 14 CASSPGTVTGELFF
few TRBV14 17 CASSRKPSDYSNQPQHF
. TRBV6-1 15 CASRDRGLSNQPQHF
. TRBV18 16 CASSPPLGEGPDTQYF
. TRBV28 15 CASGPSGTRTDTQYF
. TRBV28 15 CASCPRGSGNYEQYF